A single sample gave rise to the 30 T cell receptor beta chains below, sequenced in a study of CD8+ T cells in alopecia areata. Treatment noted: oral pan-JAK inhibitor, 5-10 mg twice daily. Extraction and reverse transcription of RNA yielded cDNA as the sequencing template. The table came from immunoSEQ multiplex PCR; TCRdb's copy has only in-frame clones and leaves some out. The table records over 150,000 clones, about 53% of them present only once. The specimen comprised CD8+ T cells sorted from blood, sampled at week 24, from a patient treated with tofacitinib. The receptors derive from a human donor with alopecia areata.

This clone has a handful of counts. This chain uses TRBV2 with TRBJ2-7; weak D call: TRBD2 (7 bases). The CDR3 contains 12 residues. The germline CDR1 and CDR2 sequences are SNHLY and FYNNEI. V dropped 7 bases and J dropped 5 bases, with 12 bases sitting between them. For the CDR3, the DNA is TGTGCCAGCATCGGGGGGCCGCACGAGCAGTACTTC. Translating gives CASIGGPHEQYF.

The chain combines TRBV11-2 with TRBJ2-1; the match to TRBD2 covers 13 bases. V shed 5 bases and J 3 bases; nucleotides not matched to a gene: 4. CDR1 is SGHAT, CDR2 FQNNGV, per germline. The CDR3 consists of 16 residues. This chain's CDR3 is CASSGTSGEIYNEQFF. CDR3 bases: TGTGCCAGCAGCGGGACTAGCGGGGAGATCTACAATGAGCAGTTCTTC.

This chain connects TRBV19 to TRBJ1-1, with D unresolved. CDR3 length equals 13 residues. Trimming cost V 3 bases and J 6 bases, with 11 bases left between them. CDR1 LNHDA and CDR2 SQIVND come from the germline V gene (reference sequence). The CDR3 loop is CASSMAAFPEAFF. The CDR3, as DNA: TGTGCCAGTAGTATGGCTGCTTTCCCTGAAGCTTTCTTT. The full variable domain, completed using reference TRBV19 and TRBJ1-1, is DGGITQSPKYLFRKEGQNVTLSCEQNLNHDAMYWYRQDPGQGLRLIYYSQIVNDFQKGDIAEGYSVSREKKESFPLTVTSAQKNPTAFYLCASSMAAFPEAFFGQGTRLTVV.

The V gene is TRBV29-1, the J gene TRBJ2-1; no firm D call. This CDR3 has 13 residues. With 2 bases removed from V and 2 bases from J, the gap between germline ends came to 7 bases. Germline V lookup: CDR1 SQVTM, CDR2 ANQGSEA. The CDR3 loop reads CSVESLTYNEQFF. The CDR3 nucleotides are TGCAGCGTTGAATCTCTCACCTACAATGAGCAGTTCTTC.

The CDR3 loop reads CASSQGGADTQYF. The CDR3 DNA sequence: TGTGCCAGCAGCCAAGGCGGCGCAGATACGCAGTATTTT. The chain joins TRBV14 to TRBJ2-3; D unresolved. The V end was cut by 1 base, the J end by 4 bases, with 6 bases between. The CDR3 spans 13 residues. CDR1 is SGHDN and CDR2 is FVKESK in the germline V gene.

The CDR3 loop is CASSLSGGYGYTF. The DNA of the CDR3 is TGTGCCAGCAGCTTAAGTGGGGGCTATGGCTACACCTTC. V is TRBV11-1 and J is TRBJ1-2; a possible D gene is TRBD1 (5 bases). The CDR3 extends over 13 amino acids. V lost 2 bases and J lost 4, with 8 bases in between. Germline values: CDR1 SGHAT, CDR2 FQDESV (reference sequence).

Written as DNA, the CDR3 is TGTGCCAGCAGCTTGGATCAGGGGGCTAACGTGTCACCCCTCCACTTT. Translating gives CASSLDQGANVSPLHF. The V and J genes are TRBV5-6 and TRBJ1-6; TRBD1 agrees at 8 bases. Germline CDR1 reads SGHDT; CDR2 reads YYEEEE. The CDR3 is 16 amino acids. Losses at the gene ends were 0 bases for V and 10 bases for J; bases not matched to a gene: 9.

The chain is built from TRBV6-5 and TRBJ2-1; D gene ambiguous. Germline V gives CDR1 MNHEY, CDR2 SVGAGI. The CDR3 runs to 13 residues. The V end was cut by 0 bases, the J end by 6 bases, with 6 bases between. In DNA, the CDR3 is TGTGCCAGCAGTTACTCGACGGGCAATGAGCAGTTCTTC. It is translated as CASSYSTGNEQFF.

V is TRBV9 and J is TRBJ1-1, with D unresolved. Germline V gene lookup returns CDR1 SGDLS and CDR2 YYNGEE. V shed 4 bases and J shed 4 bases, with 14 bases lying between them. This CDR3 is 14 amino acids long. As DNA, the CDR3 is TGTGCCAGCAGCCCCTCGACGAAGGGCACTGAAGCTTTCTTT. Its protein is CASSPSTKGTEAFF.

V is TRBV7-8 and J is TRBJ2-7, with D hard to call. The germline V gene has CDR1 SGHVS and CDR2 FQNEAQ. The CDR3 has 15 residues. V lost 4 bases, J lost 0 bases, and 13 bases lay in between. In DNA, the CDR3 is TGTGCCAGCAGCTCAGCGCGCGACATCTCCTACGAGCAGTACTTC. This translates into CASSSARDISYEQYF.

In DNA, the CDR3 is TGTGCCAGTAGTAGGACTTCCTATGGCTACACCTTC. Its protein product is CASSRTSYGYTF. J is TRBJ1-2 and V is TRBV19; D remains ambiguous. The CDR3 has 12 amino acids. CDR1 is LNHDA and CDR2 is SQIVND in the germline V gene (reference sequence). V shed 4 bases and J shed 4 bases, with 7 bases lying between them.

This clone was recorded a few times. The chain is built from TRBV29-1 and TRBJ2-2; TRBD1 agrees at 9 bases. This CDR3 has 13 residues. V gave up 5 bases and J gave up 3 bases; unmatched junction bases: 1. Germline values: CDR1 SQVTM, CDR2 ANQGSEA. This CDR3 reads CSVWDRDTGELFF. CDR3 nucleotides: TGCAGCGTTTGGGACAGGGACACCGGGGAGCTGTTTTTT.

The gene calls are TRBV27 and TRBJ2-3; D is perhaps TRBD2 (7 bases). This CDR3 region has 13 residues. Looked up from germline, CDR1 is MNHEY and CDR2 is SMNVEV (reference sequence). Deletions cut 7 bases from V and 7 bases from J, with 15 bases between. In DNA form, the CDR3 reads TGTGCCAGCACTGAGGGGGGGCGATATACGCAGTATTTT. Protein product: CASTEGGRYTQYF.

A few counts support this clone. The rearrangement uses TRBV29-1 and TRBJ1-2, with unresolved D. The V and J ends lost 6 bases and 4 bases respectively, with 9 bases between them. CDR3 length equals 11 residues. Germline-derived CDR1 and CDR2 are SQVTM and ANQGSEA. The CDR3 region is CSVDGIYGYTF. The CDR3 DNA reads as TGCAGCGTAGACGGTATCTATGGCTACACCTTC. Complete variable domain (other parts from reference TRBV29-1 and TRBJ1-2): SAVISQKPSRDICQRGTSLTIQCQVDSQVTMMFWYRQQPGQSLTLIATANQGSEATYESGFVIDKFPISRPNLTFSTLTVSNMSPEDSSIYLCSVDGIYGYTFGSGTRLTVV.

The genes are TRBV30 and TRBJ1-1; D not certain. V lost 1 base and J 5 bases, leaving 14 bases between the germline ends. CDR3 size: 14 residues. The germline gives CDR1 GTSNPN, CDR2 SVGIG (reference sequence). CDR3: CAWSDDPGWTEAFF. The CDR3, as DNA: TGTGCCTGGAGTGATGACCCGGGGTGGACTGAAGCTTTCTTT.

This clone occurred a few times. The chain couples TRBV25-1 to TRBJ2-4; the match to TRBD1 covers 7 bases. Germline V gives CDR1 MGHDK, CDR2 SYGVNS. V dropped 4 bases and J dropped 0; count of bases not matched to a gene: 6. CDR3 length equals 16 residues. CDR3 in amino acids: CASSGTGFEAKNIQYF. The CDR3 DNA reads as TGTGCCAGCAGTGGGACAGGATTCGAAGCCAAAAACATTCAGTACTTC.

The chain combines TRBV30 with TRBJ2-5; 11 bases align to TRBD2. The ends lost 5 bases at V and 2 bases at J; junction bases unmatched: 7. The CDR3 runs 15 residues. The V gene's germline CDR1 is GTSNPN and CDR2 SVGIG (reference sequence). The CDR3 here is CAWDGLAGSQETQYF. The CDR3 DNA reads TGTGCCTGGGACGGACTAGCGGGTTCTCAAGAGACCCAGTACTTC. Variable domain in full (rest from reference TRBV30 and TRBJ2-5): SQTIHQWPATLVQPVGSPLSLECTVEGTSNPNLYWYRQAAGRGLQLLFYSVGIGQISSEVPQNLSASRPQDRQFILSSKKLLLSDSGFYLCAWDGLAGSQETQYFGPGTRLLVL.

This clone was detected only a few times. V and J are TRBV6-5 and TRBJ1-2, with D possibly TRBD1 on 6 matching bases. Per germline, CDR1 MNHEY and CDR2 SVGAGI. This CDR3 spans 15 amino acids. Trimming removed 6 bases from V and 4 bases from J, with 18 bases in between. Here the CDR3 reads CASSPREGGGYGYTF. In DNA form, the CDR3 reads TGTGCCAGCAGCCCAAGGGAAGGGGGAGGCTATGGCTACACCTTC.

The J gene is TRBJ1-2, the V gene TRBV19; D is possibly TRBD1 (5 bases). The CDR3 loop spans 14 amino acids. V was cut by 3 bases and J by 4 bases, with 12 bases left in between. Per the germline V gene, CDR1 is LNHDA and CDR2 is SQIVND (reference sequence). The CDR3 spells CASSILRGGYGYTF. In nucleotides, the CDR3 is TGTGCCAGTAGTATTTTGAGGGGCGGCTATGGCTACACCTTC.

The V and J genes are TRBV2 and TRBJ1-4, with D possibly TRBD1 on 5 matching bases. The CDR3 is 15 residues long. Germline V gives CDR1 SNHLY, CDR2 FYNNEI. The V end lost 11 bases, the J end lost 0 bases, and 16 bases lay between the germline ends. This chain's CDR3 is CARTAEGSTNEKLFF. Here the CDR3 DNA reads TGTGCCCGCACGGCGGAGGGGTCAACTAATGAAAAACTGTTTTTT.

V is TRBV11-2 and J is TRBJ1-2; a weak D match, TRBD1 (5 bases). Germline V gene sequence: CDR1 SGHAT, CDR2 FQNNGV. Between the trimmed V and J ends, which lost 5 bases and 2 bases, there was a span of 27 bases. This CDR3 region has 19 residues. CDR3 residues: CASSLRAPVKWGSNYGYTF. CDR3 bases: TGTGCCAGCAGCCTTCGGGCTCCGGTGAAATGGGGCTCGAACTATGGCTACACCTTC.

DNA of the CDR3: TGTGCCAGTAGTATAGTGCGGCAGGGATCAGACATTCAGTACTTC. Translated: CASSIVRQGSDIQYF. The V call is TRBV19, the J call TRBJ2-4; D is perhaps TRBD1 (5 bases). The CDR3 length is 15 residues. CDR1 and CDR2 from the germline V gene are LNHDA and SQIVND (reference sequence). V gave up 1 base and J gave up 8 bases, with 15 bases separating them. The full variable domain, rest sourced from reference TRBV19 and TRBJ2-4, is DGGITQSPKYLFRKEGQNVTLSCEQNLNHDAMYWYRQDPGQGLRLIYYSQIVNDFQKGDIAEGYSVSREKKESFPLTVTSAQKNPTAFYLCASSIVRQGSDIQYFGAGTRLSVL.

J is TRBJ2-5 and V is TRBV27; D is unclear. With 0 bases removed from V and 5 bases from J, the gap between germline ends came to 7 bases. Germline CDR1 reads MNHEY; CDR2 reads SMNVEV (reference sequence). This CDR3 region has 13 residues. This CDR3 is CASSLSLMETQYF. The CDR3 nucleotides are TGTGCCAGCAGTTTATCATTGATGGAGACCCAGTACTTC.

The chain uses TRBV27 and TRBJ2-2; the match to TRBD1 covers 8 bases. V trimming: 5 bases; J trimming: 8 bases; junction bases outside the gene matches: 7. The CDR3 runs 14 residues. CDR1 is MNHEY, CDR2 SMNVEV, per germline (reference sequence). Here the CDR3 DNA reads TGTGCCAGCAGTATCCTCAGGGGGCATGGGGAGCTGTTTTTT. Encoded protein: CASSILRGHGELFF.

The chain is built from TRBV13 and TRBJ1-2, with TRBD1 matching over 7 bases. This CDR3 spans 13 amino acids. J was trimmed by 6 bases and V by 5 bases; bases with no gene match: 6. Per the germline V gene, CDR1 is PRHDT and CDR2 is FYEKMQ (reference sequence). The CDR3 region is CASSARQGHGYTF. The CDR3 DNA sequence: TGTGCCAGCAGCGCCCGACAGGGCCATGGCTACACCTTC.

In this sample, this clone turned up a few times. This chain uses TRBV6-5 with TRBJ1-1; 7 nucleotides line up with TRBD1. CDR1 and CDR2 from the germline V gene are MNHEY and SVGAGI. The junction had 5 bases not matched to a gene; V was cut back by 2 bases and J by 8 bases. The CDR3 loop spans 13 amino acids. The CDR3 sequence: CASSYANRGEAFF. In nucleotides, the CDR3 is TGTGCCAGCAGTTACGCCAACAGGGGCGAAGCTTTCTTT.

This clone has just a few counts. J is TRBJ1-6 and V is TRBV29-1; 7 bases fit TRBD1. Per the germline V gene, CDR1 is SQVTM and CDR2 is ANQGSEA. V shed 8 bases, J shed 10 bases, and the junction held 2 bases outside the gene matches. This CDR3 comprises 10 residues. The CDR3 coding sequence is TGCAGCCCAGGGGGGTCACCCCTCCACTTT. Translated: CSPGGSPLHF.

To note about this clone: Other DNA sequences in the sample encode the same CDR3. The chain recombines TRBV4-3 with TRBJ2-7; weak D call: TRBD2 (5 bases). V lost 0 bases and J lost 1, with 7 bases in between. The CDR3 has 14 residues. The germline V gene has CDR1 LGHNA and CDR2 YSLEER. This chain's CDR3 is CASSQDRGSYEQYF. The CDR3 region has the DNA TGCGCCAGCAGCCAAGATCGGGGATCCTACGAGCAGTACTTC.

About this clone: Other DNA sequences within the sample encode an identical CDR3. The chain combines TRBV13 with TRBJ1-1; D uncertain. The CDR3 sequence is 13 residues long. Germline CDR1 is PRHDT and CDR2 is FYEKMQ (reference sequence). Trimming removed 0 bases at V and 1 base at J, with 3 bases between. The CDR3 here is CASSLGPNTEAFF. The CDR3 DNA reads as TGTGCCAGCAGCTTAGGACCGAACACTGAAGCTTTCTTT.

The chain combines TRBV5-5 with TRBJ2-1; 15 nucleotides agree with TRBD2. The ends lost 4 bases at V and 10 bases at J; junction bases unmatched: 9. This CDR3 is built from 16 residues. The V gene's germline CDR1 is SGHKS and CDR2 YYEKEE (reference sequence). The chain's CDR3 is CASSDTGLAGGLEQFF. In DNA, the CDR3 is TGTGCCAGCAGCGACACTGGACTAGCGGGGGGGCTGGAGCAGTTCTTC.